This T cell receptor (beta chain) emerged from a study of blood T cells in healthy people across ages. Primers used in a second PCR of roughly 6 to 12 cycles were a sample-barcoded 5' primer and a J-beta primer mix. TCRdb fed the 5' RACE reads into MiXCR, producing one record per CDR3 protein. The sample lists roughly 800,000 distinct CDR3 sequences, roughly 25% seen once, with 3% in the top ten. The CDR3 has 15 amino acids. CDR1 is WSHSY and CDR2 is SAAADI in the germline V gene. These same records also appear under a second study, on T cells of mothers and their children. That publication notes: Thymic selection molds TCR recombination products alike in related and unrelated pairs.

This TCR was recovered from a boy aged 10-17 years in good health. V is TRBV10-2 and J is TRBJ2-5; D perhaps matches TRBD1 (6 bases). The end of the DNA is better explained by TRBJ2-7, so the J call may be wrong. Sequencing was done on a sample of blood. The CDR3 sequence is CASSQQGAPSYEQYF. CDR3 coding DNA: TGCGCCAGCAGTCAACAGGGAGCCCCCTCCTACGAGCAGTACTTC.